This TCR beta chain comes out of a study of T cell repertoires in cytomegalovirus infection. TCRdb used MiXCR to reprocess the reads, holding one entry per CDR3 protein. The data show a few hundred thousand distinct CDR3 sequences, about 40% seen once. A note on this clonotype: What it binds is not known.

CDR1 and CDR2 from the germline V gene are SEHNR and FQNEAQ (reference sequence). V lost 3 bases, J lost 6 bases, and 7 bases stayed unmatched. This CDR3 region has 14 residues. The V and J genes are TRBV7-9 and TRBJ2-7; 8 nucleotides line up with TRBD2. The sequences come from cultured PBMCs, collected from culture after CMV antigen stimulation. The sequence was obtained from a human donor in good health (CMV status not recorded). Some clones in this sample may be carry-over from other donors' samples. CDR3 protein: CASSLSATSGEQYF. The CDR3 bases are TGTGCCAGCAGCTTGTCGGCTACTAGCGGCGAGCAGTACTTC.